Listed here are 5 T cell receptor beta chains from one sample, sequenced in a study of shared clonotypes between healthy human individuals. Libraries were prepared by immunoSEQ multiplex PCR; TCRdb keeps only in-frame clonotypes and omits some of them. The table records under 1,100,000 clones, around 76% of them present only once. Sequencing was carried out using memory CD4+ T cells sorted from blood. Subset given: CD45RA-negative fraction. The receptor set was obtained from a man between 18 and 35 years old in good health.

The table lists this clone with a count of one. The chain uses TRBV7-2 and TRBJ2-1; a weak D match, TRBD1 (5 bases). CDR1 and CDR2 (germline): SGHTA, FQGNSA. The ends were cut back, 7 bases at V and 10 bases at J, with 11 bases in the middle. This CDR3 has 11 amino acids. DNA of the CDR3: TGTGCCAGCAACTTCCAGGGCGAGCAGTTCTTC. Protein sequence: CASNFQGEQFF.

V is TRBV6-1 and J is TRBJ1-2; D unresolved. This CDR3 region has 15 residues. Germline CDR1 MNHNS, CDR2 SASEGT. The V gene lost 7 bases and the J gene lost 4 bases, with 19 bases spanning the gap. The CDR3, as DNA: TGTGCCAGCAAAGCAGAAACGGCGAATCCCTATGGCTACACCTTC. It encodes CASKAETANPYGYTF.

The chain carries TRBV10-3 and TRBJ2-7; TRBD1 agrees at 10 bases. Germline V gene lookup returns CDR1 ENHRY and CDR2 SYGVKD. This CDR3 region has 15 residues. The junction had 9 bases not matched to a gene; V was cut back by 3 bases and J by 7 bases. The DNA for the CDR3 is TGTGCCATCAGTGATCGACAGGGGGCGCGGGATGAGCAGTACTTC. It is translated as CAISDRQGARDEQYF.

The genes are TRBV19 and TRBJ1-2; the match to TRBD1 covers 7 bases. Germline lookup yields CDR1 LNHDA and CDR2 SQIVND (reference sequence). The CDR3 is 15 amino acids. Germline trimming cut 5 bases from V and 7 bases from J; bases unmatched to any gene: 13. CDR3 DNA: TGTGCCAGTAGTCCATGGGCCAGGGGGGACGGTGGCTACACCTTC. Protein sequence: CASSPWARGDGGYTF.

This chain joins TRBV4-2 and TRBJ2-3; 12 bases match TRBD2. Losses at the gene ends were 3 bases for V and 6 bases for J; bases not matched to a gene: 10. Germline CDR1 reads LGHNA; CDR2 reads YNFKEQ. The CDR3 extends over 17 amino acids. CDR3 nucleotide sequence: TGTGCCAGCAGCCATGTTCTAGCGGGGGGGTCTCACGATACGCAGTATTTT. Translation gives CASSHVLAGGSHDTQYF.